Listed below are T cell receptor beta chains from one sample, sequenced in a study of CD8 T cells in Susac syndrome. TCRdb redid the calling of the immunoSEQ multiplex PCR reads with MiXCR, one entry per CDR3 protein. The table lists about 73,000 distinct CDR3 sequences, about 95% of them singletons, with 0.35% to 0.4% in the top ten. Sequencing was performed on CD8+ T cells from PBMCs. The source of these receptors is a human donor with multiple sclerosis. Both conserved end residues are trimmed from each CDR3. A D gene is named only where the DNA matches it firmly.

J: TRBJ2-2; D: -; V: TRBV7-3; CDR3: ASSLSFTSTGELF
J: TRBJ2-7; D: TRBD1; V: TRBV27; CDR3: ASSVIEQGAVSYEQY
J: TRBJ1-2; D: -; V: TRBV29-1; CDR3: SVEEGNYGYT
J: TRBJ1-2; D: TRBD1; V: TRBV6-6; CDR3: ASNPVTGEANYGYT
J: TRBJ2-3; D: TRBD1; V: TRBV27; CDR3: ASSFLGTGGGDTQY
J: TRBJ2-7; D: -; V: TRBV29-1; CDR3: SVQGASSYEQY
J: TRBJ1-1; D: -; V: TRBV30; CDR3: AWSSGRDTEAF
J: TRBJ1-1; D: -; V: TRBV6-6; CDR3: ASSAHTEAF
J: TRBJ2-3; D: -; V: TRBV12-3/TRBV12-4; CDR3: ASSPWSDTQY
J: TRBJ2-3; D: -; V: TRBV12-3/TRBV12-4; CDR3: ASSFRVGDTQY
J: TRBJ2-5; D: -; V: TRBV12-5; CDR3: ASGLVRGIRETQY
J: TRBJ1-1; D: -; V: TRBV7-9; CDR3: ASSVRASTNTEAF
J: TRBJ2-1; D: -; V: TRBV7-9; CDR3: ASSPSRSSEYNEQF
J: TRBJ1-2; D: -; V: TRBV7-9; CDR3: ASSLGHSHYGYT
J: TRBJ2-7; D: -; V: TRBV30; CDR3: AWTQAHEQY
J: TRBJ2-5; D: -; V: TRBV6-5; CDR3: ASSTVIAETQY
J: TRBJ2-1; D: -; V: TRBV12-3/TRBV12-4; CDR3: ASGQNEQF
J: TRBJ2-5; D: -; V: TRBV27; CDR3: ASSSPGEETQY
J: TRBJ1-1; D: TRBD1; V: TRBV7-6; CDR3: ASSRGQGDTEAF
J: TRBJ2-1; D: TRBD1; V: TRBV29-1; CDR3: SVPGTGGNEQF
J: TRBJ1-1; D: TRBD1; V: TRBV27; CDR3: ASRTGTGGTEAF
J: TRBJ1-5; D: TRBD1; V: TRBV27; CDR3: ASSPTVQGRPQH
J: TRBJ1-4; D: -; V: TRBV4-1; CDR3: ASRPGQRSKLF
J: TRBJ2-1; D: TRBD1; V: TRBV29-1; CDR3: SVEGWDRVPDNEQF
J: TRBJ2-7; D: TRBD1; V: TRBV30; CDR3: AWSFTDRENYEQY
J: TRBJ2-7; D: -; V: TRBV27; CDR3: ASSARDSASYEQY
J: TRBJ1-1; D: TRBD1; V: TRBV9; CDR3: ASSVEATGPTGAF
J: TRBJ2-1; D: -; V: TRBV7-9; CDR3: ASSLRGVSYNEQF
J: TRBJ1-1; D: -; V: TRBV29-1; CDR3: SVEGGTEAF
J: TRBJ2-1; D: TRBD2; V: TRBV5-1; CDR3: ASSLQGSGGYNEQF
J: TRBJ2-4; D: -; V: TRBV27; CDR3: ASSFRGPKNIQY
J: TRBJ2-7; D: -; V: TRBV6-2/TRBV6-3; CDR3: ASSYSKAAAYEQY
J: TRBJ1-2; D: TRBD1; V: TRBV5-1; CDR3: ASSLGQGATVHGYT
J: TRBJ2-5; D: TRBD2; V: TRBV5-1; CDR3: ASSGGGKQETQY
J: TRBJ1-4; D: -; V: TRBV5-5; CDR3: ASSYEGGKRLF
J: TRBJ2-1; D: -; V: TRBV9; CDR3: ASSEGRAQF
J: TRBJ2-7; D: TRBD2; V: TRBV15; CDR3: ATSRETSGGAYEQY
J: TRBJ1-4; D: -; V: TRBV11-2; CDR3: ASSLESREKLF
J: TRBJ2-7; D: TRBD1; V: TRBV27; CDR3: ASSLSAGGSYEQY
J: TRBJ2-7; D: TRBD1; V: TRBV12-3/TRBV12-4; CDR3: ATQTGGYEQY
J: TRBJ2-1; D: -; V: TRBV11-2; CDR3: ASSFTAIEQF
J: TRBJ2-5; D: -; V: TRBV7-6; CDR3: ATLGERETQY
J: TRBJ2-6; D: TRBD1; V: TRBV28; CDR3: ASSFSGQTTGANVLT
J: TRBJ2-7; D: -; V: TRBV6-2/TRBV6-3; CDR3: ASSPWGLRAAYEQY
J: TRBJ2-2; D: -; V: TRBV5-4; CDR3: AGSRGENTGELF
J: TRBJ1-1; D: -; V: TRBV19; CDR3: ASSIGTGNTEAF
J: TRBJ2-7; D: -; V: TRBV7-6; CDR3: ASSLMAQVGSPPLDEQY
J: TRBJ1-5; D: -; V: TRBV6-6; CDR3: ASSSRGPNQPQH
J: TRBJ2-2; D: -; V: TRBV15; CDR3: ATSPGRIHTGELF
J: TRBJ2-7; D: -; V: TRBV7-9; CDR3: ASSLTLTGLDEQY
J: TRBJ2-1; D: -; V: TRBV5-6; CDR3: ASRYGVYNEQF
J: TRBJ2-5; D: TRBD1; V: TRBV6-1; CDR3: ASSGTSGTGAAGTQY
J: TRBJ1-1; D: -; V: TRBV29-1; CDR3: SVVTGINTEAF
J: TRBJ2-5; D: -; V: TRBV15; CDR3: ATSTTKAQY
J: TRBJ1-1; D: -; V: TRBV7-9; CDR3: ASSLLGEGNTEAF
J: TRBJ2-2; D: TRBD2; V: TRBV29-1; CDR3: SVAGLASGTGELF